Listed below are T cell receptor beta chains from one sample, sequenced in a study of somatic mutations in cytotoxic T cells in rheumatoid arthritis. The table came from immunoSEQ multiplex PCR; TCRdb's copy has only in-frame clones and leaves some out. Altogether roughly 32,000 clones are present, around 86% being singletons, with the ten largest covering 6.5% to 9%. Input material: CD8+ T cells sorted from blood. All receptors derive from an adult with rheumatoid arthritis. The CDR3 runs from the conserved cysteine through the conserved F or W. The D gene is left open where the match is weak. Clone size is stated in some rows and not others, as once, few, many or a class when expanded.

V	size	D	length	J	DNA	CDR3
TRBV5-5	-	-	12	TRBJ2-1	TGTGCCAGCAGCTTCTTTTACAATGAGCAGTTCTTC	CASSFFYNEQFF
TRBV13	-	-	13	TRBJ2-5	TGTGCCAGCAGCTCCCGCCTGCAAGAGACCCAGTACTTC	CASSSRLQETQYF
TRBV6-1	-	TRBD1	15	TRBJ1-5	TGTGCCAGCAGCCGACAGGGGAGCATTACTCAGCCCCAGCATTTT	CASSRQGSITQPQHF
TRBV9	-	-	14	TRBJ1-1	TGTGCCAGCAGCCCTGAGGTAGGGAACACTGAAGCTTTCTTT	CASSPEVGNTEAFF
TRBV10-2	-	TRBD2	14	TRBJ2-1	TGCGCCAGCATGGGACTAGCGGGACTCAATGAGCAGTTCTTC	CASMGLAGLNEQFF
TRBV7-9	-	-	17	TRBJ2-2	TGTGCCAGCAGCTTAGAAAGCAGGGAATCTTACACCGGGGAGCTGTTTTTT	CASSLESRESYTGELFF
TRBV30	-	-	13	TRBJ2-2	TGTGCCTGGAGTGTAACGGAGTACGGGGAGCTGTTTTTT	CAWSVTEYGELFF
TRBV4-1	few	-	13	TRBJ2-7	TGCGCCAGCAGCCAATACGAAACCTACGAGCAGTACTTC	CASSQYETYEQYF
TRBV5-4	few	TRBD2	16	TRBJ2-3	TGTGCCAGCAGCTTGGCTCCTAGCGGGGGGGCAGATACGCAGTATTTT	CASSLAPSGGADTQYF
TRBV9	few	TRBD2	18	TRBJ2-3	TGTGCCAGCAGCGTAGCTCGGCCTAGCGGGGGGTCCACAGATACGCAGTATTTT	CASSVARPSGGSTDTQYF
TRBV4-3	-	TRBD2	15	TRBJ2-7	TGCGCCAGCAGCCAAGATAGCGGGGGGGCAGGGGAGCAGTACTTC	CASSQDSGGAGEQYF
TRBV29-1	-	-	12	TRBJ1-1	TGCAGCGTTGTACAGGGTGGTACTGAAGCTTTCTTT	CSVVQGGTEAFF
TRBV2	-	-	13	TRBJ2-1	TGTGCCAGCAGTGGCGGACAGAACAATGAGCAGTTCTTC	CASSGGQNNEQFF
TRBV6-1	-	-	11	TRBJ1-1	TGTGCCAGCCCCGGAGGGGGTGAAGCTTTCTTT	CASPGGGEAFF
TRBV5-1	once	-	15	TRBJ2-2	TGCGCCAGCAGCTTGGGGCCAGGGGAGACCGGGGAGCTGTTTTTT	CASSLGPGETGELFF
TRBV19	few	-	12	TRBJ1-1	TGTGCCACAAGGGGAGGGAACACTGAAGCTTTCTTT	CATRGGNTEAFF
TRBV18	-	-	15	TRBJ2-6	TGTGCCAGCTCACCGAACAGCTCTGGGGCCAACGTCCTGACTTTC	CASSPNSSGANVLTF
TRBV19	-	TRBD1	14	TRBJ1-2	TGTGCCAGTAGTCCCGGGACAGGGGTGGTTGGCTACACCTTC	CASSPGTGVVGYTF
TRBV2	few	TRBD2	14	TRBJ2-1	TGTGCCAGCAGGGGACTAGCGGTTACAAGTGAGCAGTTCTTC	CASRGLAVTSEQFF
TRBV5-1	-	-	16	TRBJ2-3	TGCGCCAGCGGTCTTTTCCGGAGGGGAGGCACAGATACGCAGTATTTT	CASGLFRRGGTDTQYF
TRBV29-1	-	TRBD2	14	TRBJ2-7	TGCAGCGTCCAGGGAGCGGGAGGTTCCTACGAGCAGTACTTC	CSVQGAGGSYEQYF
TRBV23-1	-	-	16	TRBJ2-1	TGCGCCAGCAGTCAAATACTCCAGGGGGGTGGGAATGAGCAGTTCTTC	CASSQILQGGGNEQFF
TRBV7-3	-	TRBD1	15	TRBJ1-1	TGTGCCAGCAGCTTATCCGGGACAGGGGGAACTGAAGCTTTCTTT	CASSLSGTGGTEAFF